This T cell receptor (beta chain) derives from a study of blood T cell repertoires in COVID-19 (dated by TCRdb to the early 2020s). Regarding the study in general: Samples from collaborators originated in the United States, Italy and Spain and spanned both the acute and convalescent phases of COVID-19. Where HLA class I and class II types were available, the types were taken from metadata supplied by the sample provider, not from assay-based typing. The repertoires were released in a freely available public database intended as a resource for research on the immune response to SARS-CoV-2. Samples were obtained from the ongoing ImmuneRACE study (first 160 participants) and from 1,000 to 1,500 subjects provided by 6 global collaborators. The material from the prospective study consisted of cDNA or gDNA derived from T cells, B-cell-depleted T cells, or PBMCs. Deeply sampled blood TCRbeta repertoires from subjects exposed to, actively infected with, or recovered from COVID-19 were included in the dataset. Sample metadata almost always included a de-identified subject ID, COVID-19 status, age in years and sex.

V is pared back by 0 bases and J by 6 bases, with 11 bases lying between the germline termini. CDR1 and CDR2 were assigned from the germline V gene as SGHTA and FQGNSA. The CDR3 has 14 amino acids, counting the end cysteine and phenylalanine. The CDR3 DNA has 42 bases and is translated from base 1. TCRbeta CDR3 regions were amplified from genomic DNA using the immunoSEQ Assay, a bias-controlled multiplex PCR. In the authors' own workflow: The number of nucleated cells in each sample was estimated by amplification of reference gene primers within the assay. To quantify the absolute abundance of each unique TCRbeta CDR3 rearrangement, sequence reads were collapsed and filtered. For each sample, productive Simpson clonality was calculated by taking the square root of Simpson's diversity index across productive rearrangements. Drawn from immuneACCESS, this table holds only the in-frame rearrangements with V and J called that TCRdb kept. Clones are partly lost; checked studies trace under half to an unresolved V gene and leave the rest unexplained. D and trimming were read from the DNA, whereas the V and J calls and clone size are those reported in that table. Here the sample has 200,000 to 300,000 clones; about 80% occur a single time. In total, the top ten clones hold 8% to 9.5% of the sample.

Whole blood was collected in K2EDTA tubes by collaborating institutions according to the institutions' own protocols. For TCRbeta analysis, collaborators shipped samples in one of three forms: frozen whole blood, isolated PBMCs, or DNA extracted from either of those sample types. Turning to this clone: Its antigen is currently not known. No much larger clonotype is one base removed from it; base qualities were not supplied.

What the authors observed across the whole study: Clinical and demographic metadata were provided uncurated, with the amount varying by source and participant.

The sequence came from a human donor in a cohort sampled during active COVID-19. The chain is encoded by TRBV7-2 joined to TRBJ1-1, with the D gene not clear enough to name. The specimen sequenced was peripheral blood. The CDR3 region has the sequence CASSLAMSRSEAFF. Here is the DNA: TGTGCCAGCAGCTTAGCTATGAGCCGCTCTGAAGCTTTCTTT.